This passage covers 17 T cell receptor beta chains from one sample sequenced in a study of PD-L1 blockade in urothelial cancer. Clones were read by immunoSEQ multiplex PCR, and TCRdb kept only the in-frame ones, dropping some. This table has fewer than 40,000 clones, around 90% appearing once. The sequences come from PBMCs, collected around atezolizumab (anti-PD-L1) treatment. The receptors were gathered from an older man with urothelial cancer.

The chain joins TRBV10-2 to TRBJ2-7; 10 positions match TRBD1. CDR1 WSHSY and CDR2 SAAADI come from the germline V gene. The CDR3 contains 13 residues. Trimming removed 7 bases from V and 6 bases from J; junction bases left unmatched: 6. CDR3 sequence: CASTGDRGPEQYF. The CDR3 DNA is TGCGCCAGCACCGGGGACAGGGGCCCCGAGCAGTACTTC.

The chain employs TRBV27 and TRBJ2-7; no definite D call. Trimming took 3 bases from V and 2 from J, leaving 8 bases between them. CDR1 MNHEY and CDR2 SMNVEV come from the germline V gene (reference sequence). The CDR3 runs to 13 residues. The CDR3 reads CASSLGRPYEQYF. The CDR3 DNA reads as TGTGCCAGCAGTTTGGGCAGACCCTACGAGCAGTACTTC.

This rearrangement joins TRBV11-2 to TRBJ2-5; 9 bases line up with TRBD1. This CDR3 spans 15 amino acids. Germline loops: CDR1 SGHAT, CDR2 FQNNGV. V lost 6 bases and J lost 2; bases outside the gene matches: 7. CDR3 loop: CASRKDRGGQETQYF. CDR3 DNA sequence: TGTGCCAGCAGAAAGGACAGGGGAGGGCAAGAGACCCAGTACTTC.

The CDR3 loop is CASSLGLAVLSTDTQYF. The CDR3 region has the DNA TGCGCCAGCAGCTTGGGACTAGCGGTCCTTAGCACAGATACGCAGTATTTT. The V and J genes are TRBV5-1 and TRBJ2-3; TRBD2 aligns across 9 bases. CDR3 length equals 17 residues. Per the germline V gene, CDR1 is SGHRS and CDR2 is YFSETQ. With 0 bases clipped from V and 0 bases from J, the junction kept 5 bases outside the gene matches.

Details on this clone: The final CDR3 position lacks the conserved phenylalanine or tryptophan, pointing to a likely read error. No DNA is shown, since the ends of the CDR3 on it are uncertain; the CDR3 is the one TCRdb lists. The rearrangement links TRBV6-1 to TRBJ1-2. The CDR3 is 9 residues long, ends included. Germline V gene sequence: CDR1 MNHNS, CDR2 SASEGT. The CDR3 protein is CASSEVPIS.

The chain links TRBV5-1 to TRBJ1-5, with a weak D call TRBD1 (5 bases). Germline V lookup: CDR1 SGHRS, CDR2 YFSETQ. The CDR3 loop spans 15 amino acids. The V end lost 5 bases, the J end lost 5 bases, and 17 bases lay between the germline ends. The CDR3 DNA follows: TGCGCCAGCAGGGCGGGGACCCAGTGGTATCAGCCCCAGCATTTT. Amino acids: CASRAGTQWYQPQHF.

This chain links TRBV7-9 with TRBJ1-4; TRBD1 is a possible D gene (6 bases). The germline V and J ends were trimmed by 5 bases and 5 bases, with 12 bases remaining between them. Per the germline V gene, CDR1 is SEHNR and CDR2 is FQNEAQ (reference sequence). The length of the CDR3 is 14 residues. The CDR3 coding sequence is TGTGCCAGCAGCCTTGACAGGCGGAATGAAAAACTGTTTTTT. Translating it yields CASSLDRRNEKLFF. Together with reference TRBV7-9 and TRBJ1-4, the CDR3 gives the full variable domain: DTGVSQNPRHKITKRGQNVTFRCDPISEHNRLYWYRQTLGQGPEFLTYFQNEAQLEKSRLLSDRFSAERPKGSFSTLEIQRTEQGDSAMYLCASSLDRRNEKLFFGSGTQLSVL.

This clone has only one observation. This chain joins TRBV29-1 and TRBJ2-5; D gene ambiguous. Germline lookup yields CDR1 SQVTM and CDR2 ANQGSEA. Between the trimmed V and J ends, which lost 3 bases and 5 bases, there was a span of 7 bases. This CDR3 is built from 11 residues. DNA for the CDR3: TGCAGCGTTGAGCAGGTTGAGACCCAGTACTTC. This translates into CSVEQVETQYF.

This chain connects TRBV5-4 to TRBJ1-1; possible D gene TRBD1, 6 bases. This CDR3 has 15 residues. The germline CDR1 and CDR2 sequences are SGHNT and YYREEE (reference sequence). Trimming took 1 base from V and 1 from J, leaving 11 bases between them. CDR3 loop: CASSLIGGPNTEAFF. The CDR3, as DNA: TGTGCCAGCAGCTTGATTGGGGGCCCGAACACTGAAGCTTTCTTT.

J is TRBJ2-7 and V is TRBV5-6; a possible D gene is TRBD2 (5 bases). CDR1 and CDR2 from the germline V gene are SGHDT and YYEEEE. Trimming removed 1 base from V and 4 bases from J, with 15 bases in between. The CDR3 covers 15 residues. The CDR3 is CASSLNPSGGYEQYF. DNA for the CDR3: TGTGCCAGCAGCTTGAACCCCAGCGGTGGTTACGAGCAGTACTTC.

The gene calls are TRBV2 and TRBJ2-1; 13 nucleotides agree with TRBD2. The CDR3 sequence is 18 residues long. Losses at the gene ends were 6 bases for V and 0 bases for J; bases not matched to a gene: 8. Germline CDR1 SNHLY, CDR2 FYNNEI. CDR3 sequence reads: CASRETSGRPSSYNEQFF. In DNA form, the CDR3 reads TGTGCCAGCAGGGAGACTAGCGGGAGGCCGAGCTCCTACAATGAGCAGTTCTTC.

The chain combines TRBV15 with TRBJ1-4, with 7 bases matching TRBD1. The V and J ends lost 0 bases and 2 bases, in that order; junction bases with no gene match: 3. This CDR3 region has 16 residues. The V gene's germline CDR1 is LNHNV and CDR2 YYDKDF (reference sequence). CDR3 in amino acids: CATSRDRGMTNEKLFF. CDR3 nucleotide sequence: TGTGCCACCAGCAGAGACAGGGGGATGACTAATGAAAAACTGTTTTTT.

This chain connects TRBV30 to TRBJ1-1; 9 nucleotides line up with TRBD1. CDR3 length: 13 amino acids. CDR1 GTSNPN and CDR2 SVGIG come from the germline V gene (reference sequence). The trim removed 3 bases at V and 4 bases at J, leaving 3 bases unmatched. CDR3 nucleotides: TGTGCCTGGAGGGGGGACAGGGTCACTGAAGCTTTCTTT. Protein: CAWRGDRVTEAFF.

This rearrangement joins TRBV6-5 to TRBJ1-2; 7 bases are shared with TRBD1. V shed 6 bases and J 4 bases; nucleotides not matched to a gene: 8. Germline CDR1 and CDR2: MNHEY and SVGAGI. The CDR3 consists of 14 residues. The CDR3 here is CASSSDRVSYGYTF. The CDR3 coding sequence is TGTGCCAGCAGCTCCGACAGGGTCTCCTATGGCTACACCTTC.

The gene calls are TRBV5-1 and TRBJ2-5, with 10 positions matching TRBD2. CDR3 length equals 14 residues. The germline gives CDR1 SGHRS, CDR2 YFSETQ. V lost 3 bases to trimming and J lost 4 bases; unmatched junction nucleotides: 3. The CDR3 sequence is CASSSLAGGETQYF. As DNA, the CDR3 is TGCGCCAGCAGCTCTTTAGCGGGAGGAGAGACCCAGTACTTC.

The V and J genes are TRBV7-6 and TRBJ2-3; 9 positions agree with TRBD2. The V gene end was trimmed by 6 bases and the J gene end by 6 bases; junction bases not matched to a gene: 16. Germline V CDR1 and CDR2: SGHVS, FNYEAQ. The CDR3 is 17 amino acids. The CDR3 spells CASRRIAGVGTGDTQYF. The CDR3 nucleotides are TGTGCCAGCAGGCGTATAGCGGGAGTCGGCACTGGGGATACGCAGTATTTT.

This chain uses TRBV19 with TRBJ1-5; D is ambiguous. The V end was cut by 3 bases, the J end by 0 bases, with 9 bases between. The CDR3 is 15 amino acids. CDR1 and CDR2 (germline): LNHDA, SQIVND (reference sequence). CDR3 sequence (DNA): TGTGCCAGTAGTATGAGGGTTTATAGCAATCAGCCCCAGCATTTT. Amino acid sequence: CASSMRVYSNQPQHF.